These T cell receptor beta chains were read from a single sample in a study of CD8+ T cells in alopecia areata. Only in-frame clones appear in the TCRdb table, and some are missing; sequencing was by immunoSEQ multiplex PCR. The top ten clones hold about a tenth of a sample with some 180,000 clones, about 55% of them seen once. Sequencing was performed on CD8+ T cells sorted from blood, taken at week 24, from a patient treated with tofacitinib. All receptors come from a human donor with alopecia areata. Both conserved end residues are part of each CDR3. Fields, in order: CDR3 protein, CDR3 DNA, V gene, clone size, D gene, J gene, CDR3 length. The D gene is left open where the match is weak. Size tells how often a clone was seen (once, few, many) or the class of an expanded clone, and some rows leave it out.

CDR3aa: CAWAGGHEQFF
CDR3nt: TGTGCCTGGGCAGGCGGACATGAGCAGTTCTTC
v_gene: TRBV30
abundance: .
d_gene: .
j_gene: TRBJ2-1
len: 11

CDR3aa: CASSYSMNTEAFF
CDR3nt: TGTGCCAGCAGTTACTCTATGAACACTGAAGCTTTCTTT
v_gene: TRBV6-6
abundance: .
d_gene: .
j_gene: TRBJ1-1
len: 13

CDR3aa: CASSYGQQETQYF
CDR3nt: TGTGCCAGCAGTTACGGGCAGCAAGAGACCCAGTACTTC
v_gene: TRBV6-6
abundance: .
d_gene: .
j_gene: TRBJ2-5
len: 13

CDR3aa: CAWSNSDTQYF
CDR3nt: TGTGCCTGGAGTAATTCAGATACGCAGTATTTT
v_gene: TRBV30
abundance: .
d_gene: .
j_gene: TRBJ2-3
len: 11

CDR3aa: CSVDSMNTEAFF
CDR3nt: TGCAGCGTTGACAGCATGAACACTGAAGCTTTCTTT
v_gene: TRBV29-1
abundance: .
d_gene: .
j_gene: TRBJ1-1
len: 12

CDR3aa: CASSQTGQGAVQPQHF
CDR3nt: TGCGCCAGCAGCCAAACGGGACAGGGGGCAGTTCAGCCCCAGCATTTT
v_gene: TRBV4-3
abundance: .
d_gene: TRBD1
j_gene: TRBJ1-5
len: 16

CDR3aa: CASSSSGGWEEQFF
CDR3nt: TGTGCCAGCAGCTCTAGCGGGGGCTGGGAGGAGCAGTTCTTC
v_gene: TRBV7-2
abundance: .
d_gene: TRBD2
j_gene: TRBJ2-1
len: 14

CDR3aa: CASSEGGKETQYF
CDR3nt: TGTGCCAGCAGCGAAGGAGGGAAAGAGACCCAGTACTTC
v_gene: TRBV14
abundance: few
d_gene: .
j_gene: TRBJ2-5
len: 13

CDR3aa: CASSPDAWSGANVLTF
CDR3nt: TGTGCCAGCAGCCCCGACGCGTGGTCTGGGGCCAACGTCCTGACTTTC
v_gene: TRBV7-3
abundance: .
d_gene: .
j_gene: TRBJ2-6
len: 16

CDR3aa: CASSVGRGLGTGELFF
CDR3nt: TGTGCCAGCAGCGTAGGGAGAGGGCTTGGCACCGGGGAGCTGTTTTTT
v_gene: TRBV9
abundance: .
d_gene: .
j_gene: TRBJ2-2
len: 16

CDR3aa: CASSPDRGIEKLFF
CDR3nt: TGTGCCAGCAGTCCAGACAGGGGAATCGAAAAACTGTTTTTT
v_gene: TRBV7-6
abundance: .
d_gene: TRBD1
j_gene: TRBJ1-4
len: 14

CDR3aa: CASSQEWAHLRLAGEGDTQYF
CDR3nt: TGCGCCAGCAGCCAAGAATGGGCCCACCTACGACTAGCGGGGGAAGGAGATACGCAGTATTTT
v_gene: TRBV4-3
abundance: few
d_gene: TRBD2
j_gene: TRBJ2-3
len: 21

CDR3aa: CASSYGRRNTGELFF
CDR3nt: TGTGCCAGCAGTTACGGACGTAGAAACACCGGGGAGCTGTTTTTT
v_gene: TRBV5-6
abundance: .
d_gene: .
j_gene: TRBJ2-2
len: 15

CDR3aa: CSVRSAGGSYEQYF
CDR3nt: TGCAGCGTACGTTCTGCGGGGGGGTCTTACGAGCAGTACTTC
v_gene: TRBV29-1
abundance: few
d_gene: TRBD2
j_gene: TRBJ2-7
len: 14

CDR3aa: CASSLDGGSYEQYF
CDR3nt: TGTGCCAGCAGCCTAGATGGGGGGAGCTACGAGCAGTACTTC
v_gene: TRBV11-2
abundance: once
d_gene: .
j_gene: TRBJ2-7
len: 14

CDR3aa: CASSLAGGPAGELFF
CDR3nt: TGTGCCAGCAGCTTGGCGGGGGGGCCCGCCGGGGAGCTGTTTTTT
v_gene: TRBV7-3
abundance: .
d_gene: TRBD2
j_gene: TRBJ2-2
len: 15

CDR3aa: CASSSQGYEQYF
CDR3nt: TGTGCCAGCAGCTCTCAGGGCTACGAGCAGTACTTC
v_gene: TRBV13
abundance: few
d_gene: .
j_gene: TRBJ2-7
len: 12

CDR3aa: CSVYTGELFF
CDR3nt: TGCAGCGTCTACACCGGGGAGCTGTTTTTT
v_gene: TRBV29-1
abundance: .
d_gene: .
j_gene: TRBJ2-2
len: 10

CDR3aa: CASSYSLGATEAFF
CDR3nt: TGTGCCAGCAGTTACTCTCTGGGAGCCACTGAAGCTTTCTTT
v_gene: TRBV6-5
abundance: .
d_gene: .
j_gene: TRBJ1-1
len: 14

CDR3aa: CASSIENSNQPQHF
CDR3nt: TGTGCCAGTAGTATAGAAAATAGCAATCAGCCCCAGCATTTT
v_gene: TRBV19
abundance: .
d_gene: .
j_gene: TRBJ1-5
len: 14

CDR3aa: CASSIGIQPQHF
CDR3nt: TGTGCCAGTAGTATAGGTATTCAGCCCCAGCATTTT
v_gene: TRBV19
abundance: few
d_gene: .
j_gene: TRBJ1-5
len: 12

CDR3aa: CASSIIDRPDGGYTF
CDR3nt: TGTGCCAGCTCAATTATCGACAGGCCTGATGGCGGCTACACCTTC
v_gene: TRBV18
abundance: .
d_gene: .
j_gene: TRBJ1-2
len: 15

CDR3aa: CATSRDRDNQPQHF
CDR3nt: TGTGCCACCAGCAGAGACAGAGACAATCAGCCCCAGCATTTT
v_gene: TRBV15
abundance: few
d_gene: .
j_gene: TRBJ1-5
len: 14

CDR3aa: CASRPGTEIAYGYTF
CDR3nt: TGTGCCAGCAGACCCGGGACAGAGATAGCCTATGGCTACACCTTC
v_gene: TRBV6-5
abundance: .
d_gene: TRBD1
j_gene: TRBJ1-2
len: 15

CDR3aa: CASSSELNEQFF
CDR3nt: TGTGCCAGCAGCTCGGAACTCAATGAGCAGTTCTTC
v_gene: TRBV7-7
abundance: .
d_gene: .
j_gene: TRBJ2-1
len: 12

CDR3aa: CASRGRAVYEQYF
CDR3nt: TGTGCCAGCAGGGGACGGGCGGTCTACGAGCAGTACTTC
v_gene: TRBV6-5
abundance: .
d_gene: .
j_gene: TRBJ2-7
len: 13

CDR3aa: CASSSLGTFTGELFF
CDR3nt: TGTGCCAGCAGTTCGCTCGGGACTTTTACCGGGGAGCTGTTTTTT
v_gene: TRBV27
abundance: .
d_gene: .
j_gene: TRBJ2-2
len: 15